This paragraph covers one T cell receptor (beta chain) sequence. This clone appeared once. Its antigen remains undetermined. Nothing much larger sits one base from this clone, and base qualities are not available. Using the deep immunoSEQ assay, TCR CDR3 regions were amplified from genomic DNA by multiplex PCR. For each cell subset, the extracted genomic DNA was distributed evenly across all wells of several immunoSEQ 96-well plates, and each plate served as one replicate. Each replicate PCR for sorted subsets received about 180 ng genomic DNA, equal to some 32,000 T cell genomes. Purified libraries were quantified with a Qubit 3.0 fluorometer, sized on a Bioanalyzer 2100, and re-quantified with the KAPA Library Quantification kit. Every immunoSEQ 96-well plate was sequenced on a dedicated single-read 150-cycle Illumina NextSeq 550 flow cell. The published analysis was carried out like this. Because the immunoSEQ output included only junctional sequences and no quality scores, the filtering could not be the same as the filtering used for full-length reads. Sequences were annotated with PyIR, a Python wrapper for IgBLAST v1.9, and V/J genes and CDR3 were assigned using IMGT germline references. Reads with weak V/J assignments (E-value above 1e-6), missing CDR3, stop codons, out-of-frame junctions, or ambiguous translated residues were removed. V3J clonotypes were defined by identical inferred V gene, J gene, and CDR3 amino acid sequence. Percentage overlap between repertoires was computed as shared unique clonotypes divided by the size of the smaller repertoire. Richness of each repertoire was evaluated using RTK rarefaction, the Chao1 estimator, and Recon v2.1 estimates of unobserved clonotypes. Generation probabilities for all TCRbeta clonotypes obtained by the gDNA method from a handful of donors were computed using OLGA. TCRdb obtained this table from immuneACCESS and retained in-frame rearrangements with V and J assigned. These tables miss some clones; where compared with another copy, unresolved V genes account for less than half of the shortfall, and the remainder is unexplained. The D gene and trimming were derived from the DNA, and the V and J assignments and clone size from that table. The sample table shows approximately 2.4 million clones, and about 94% are seen once. The top ten clones comprise more than 0.1% of the sample.

V gives up 6 bases and J gives up 7 bases, and the segment between their germline ends measures 25 bases. CDR1 is given as MDHEN and CDR2 as SYDVKM, both from the germline V gene. Reading from cysteine to phenylalanine, the CDR3 counts 17 amino acids. Here the CDR3 DNA is all that survives: 51 bases in frame from base 1. The donors were healthy, HIV-negative adults with no recently reported acute infections or vaccinations. Every donor was a Caucasian adult residing in Nashville, Tennessee, USA. Magnetic negative selection was used to enrich CD4+ T cells, after which naive cells were positively selected on CD45RA and the negative fraction became the memory subset. Blood was obtained by leukapheresis, after which PBMCs were separated by Ficoll-Histopaque density gradient centrifugation and cryopreserved in liquid nitrogen vapor phase. Analytical flow cytometry was used to check the purity and quantity of every magnetically sorted T cell population. Each sorted fraction had its genomic DNA isolated and then quantified by UV absorbance on a Nanodrop 2000c.

The sample originates from a study of shared clonotypes between healthy human individuals (TCRdb year 2020). At the level of the whole study: The cohort included three men and two women between 18 and 49 years of age. The study deeply sequenced blood TCR repertoires of five healthy adults to estimate repertoire size and the extent of clonotype sharing between individuals. Different laboratories and diverse techniques were used to prepare libraries and sequence TCR repertoires, to increase sequencing depth and limit assay-specific biases. Each donor's leukapheresis produced roughly between roughly 0.85 and 9 billion PBMCs. For each donor, CD4 naive and CD4 memory were each run on three plates, CD8 naive on two plates, and CD8 memory on one plate. The study at large found these results: When several donors were compared, the shared fraction of clonotypes was 5% to 6.5% for naive CD4, 3.5% to 4% for naive CD8, about 2.5% for memory CD4, and under 0.5% for memory CD8. Even with the large sequencing depth, rarefaction of the sorted-subset datasets indicated that sequencing was incomplete. Sampling was restricted to blood, and TCR repertoires in tissue are likely to differ from TCR repertoires in blood. Naive subsets generally had larger estimated clonotype richness than memory subsets did. Higher generation probabilities were observed for clonotypes shared by all four sorted-subset donors than for non-shared clonotypes. The small number of donors limited the genetic and exposure-history diversity represented. Based on pairwise subsampling, the degree of clonotype sharing among donors was expected to be affected by sequencing depth.

This clonotype was obtained from a man between 18 and 29 years old in good health. The chain is assembled from TRBV28 and TRBJ1-5; a confident D gene designation cannot be given. What was sequenced was naive CD4+ T cells sorted from blood. Read against the paper, the sample's cell subset or site label means: CD45RA+ positively selected. DNA sequence: TGTGCCAGCAGCCCGTTAAGGACTCTTGTCACGGGGCAGCCCCAGCATTTT. This codes for CASSPLRTLVTGQPQHF. Where the CDR3 stops, the reference TRBV28 and TRBJ1-5 genes take over; the full variable domain is DVKVTQSSRYLVKRTGEKVFLECVQDMDHENMFWYRQDPGLGLRLIYFSYDVKMKEKGDIPEGYSVSREKKERFSLILESASTNQTSMYLCASSPLRTLVTGQPQHFGDGTRLSIL.